This TCR beta chain was sequenced in a study of beta chain features in type 1 diabetes (dated by TCRdb to the late 2010s). A note on the overall study: Mean age, gender distribution, total cell number and subset yield did not differ between patients and healthy donors. The study compared TCRB repertoires of sorted circulating CD4+ T cell subsets between recently diagnosed type 1 diabetes patients and matched healthy donors. Whereas all 30 or so donors provided naive and central memory subsets, regulatory and stem cell-like memory subsets were isolated from just 8 patients and about 8 healthy donors. A total of 85 million to 110 million sorted cells were examined across all samples, and RNA yield correlated strongly with the number of cells per subset.

For this clone: The antigen it recognizes is unknown. No clone much larger than this one lies a single base away; base qualities are absent.

The CDR3, from cysteine to phenylalanine, totals 14 residues. The DNA shown is the 42-base CDR3, in frame from base 1. Taken from the germline V gene, the CDR1 and CDR2 loops are SGDLS and YYNGEE. Compared with germline, V lacks 0 bases and J lacks 5 bases; bases without a gene match: 2. Each donor gave one peripheral blood draw, about 110 mL on average, collected into heparinised tubes. Naive, central memory, regulatory and stem cell-like memory CD4+ T cells were sorted on a BD FACSAria II using a panel including CD45RO, CCR7, CD25, CD127, CD95 and CD27. All sorted populations exceeded 95% purity. Right away, PBMCs were isolated by Lymphoprep density gradient centrifugation and were stained directly, with no culture step. To minimize batch effects, samples were stained and sorted in pairs, one healthy donor with one patient per experiment. The entire isolated RNA was reverse transcribed using the High Capacity cDNA Reverse Transcription Kit, and thus expressed TCRB transcripts were sequenced. Naive, central memory and regulatory T cell samples underwent deep immunoSEQ sequencing, averaging around 4 million total reads per sample. Sorted cells were lysed in RLT buffer, and RNA was extracted using DNase-treated RNeasy Micro or Mini kits according to cell number. To prevent cross-contamination, each cell subset was processed individually, whereas patient and healthy donor samples were processed jointly. The immunoSEQ multiplex PCR was used to amplify TCRB sequences from cDNA, generating 87-bp fragments that spanned the CDR3 region. Amplicons were sequenced on the Illumina HiSeq platform. From the authors' description of their analysis: PCR bias was corrected computationally using synthetic template baselines, and reads within Hamming distance 2 were collapsed, with unmergeable singletons discarded. Reads were aligned against IMGT so that V, D and J genes, CDR3 length and insertions or deletions at six rearrangement sites could be assigned. Within each subset, clonotype counts were normalized to sorted cell number, after which true diversity and Gini coefficients were computed with the tcR R package. Repertoire sharing was quantified using the overlap coefficient calculated on TCRB nucleotide sequences. Out-of-frame TCRB sequences from naive cells were analyzed as a proxy for the pre-selection repertoire. Drawn from immuneACCESS, this table holds only the in-frame rearrangements with V and J called that TCRdb kept. Clones are partly lost; checked studies trace under half to an unresolved V gene and leave the rest unexplained. That table gives V, J and clone size, and the DNA gave D and trimming. The sample yields about 410,000 clones; about 15% were counted once. The ten largest clones represent 0.03% to 0.04% of the sample.

Findings and caveats that apply to the study as a whole: Only small numbers of individuals were included in the HLA sub-analyses, which left unresolved whether HLA type had any influence on TCRB rearrangement. Patients with type 1 diabetes made fewer insertions and deleted more nucleotides at VDJ recombination sites, implying thymic rearrangement abnormalities. Naive, central memory and regulatory TCRB repertoires appeared to be more similar among patients than among healthy donors. Because cDNA rather than genomic DNA was sequenced, highly expressing activated cells could have been over-represented, although no difference in activation and CD3 levels was found between groups. A moderate but significant shortening of TCRB CDR3 length was observed in type 1 diabetes patients in all four CD4+ subsets. Shorter templates might have been favored by PCR, but patient and control samples were amplified and corrected together, so both groups would have been affected equally by any skew.

The clonotype was recovered from a man aged 25-40 years in good health. The sequencing input was naive CD4+ T cells from blood. This specimen's cell subset or site label, per the study, means: true naive CD4+ T cells. The sequence links TRBV9 to TRBJ1-5; 7 junctional bases match TRBD1. CDR3 region: CASSVAGGHQPQHF. The DNA reads TGTGCCAGCAGCGTAGCAGGGGGGCATCAGCCCCAGCATTTT.